The 4 T cell receptor beta chains below were found in one sample sequenced in a study of prognosis after radiotherapy for stage I lung cancer. By two-round multiplex PCR, the TCR beta CDR3 was amplified from genomic DNA. Amplification in first-round PCR relied on primers specific to each TRBV and TRBJ gene. TCRdb recomputed calls from the multiplex PCR reads with MiXCR, one row per CDR3 protein. The sample contains more than 15,000 distinct CDR3 sequences, 35% to 45% of which appear only once. The input for sequencing was PBMCs, taken before or after stereotactic body radiation therapy (not recorded which). Receptors were obtained from a donor over 45 with non-small cell lung cancer.

This clonotype was observed once. A read error is likely here: a far larger clone is one base away. For the CDR3, the DNA is TGTGCCAGCAGTGGAAGGACAGGGCCCGTTCAAGAGACCCAGTACTTC. Translating gives CASSGRTGPVQETQYF. This chain uses TRBV6-2 or TRBV6-3 with TRBJ2-5; 8 bases align to TRBD1. The CDR3 consists of 16 residues. The germline CDR1 and CDR2 sequences are MNHEY and SVGEGT. V shed 5 bases, J shed 2 bases, and the junction held 10 bases outside the gene matches.

This clonotype was observed many times. This chain connects TRBV5-6 to TRBJ2-1; D possibly corresponds to TRBD2 (5 bases). The CDR3 has 14 amino acids. Between the trimmed V and J ends, which lost 4 bases and 4 bases, there was a span of 12 bases. Germline CDR1 SGHDT, CDR2 YYEEEE. The DNA of the CDR3 is TGTGCCAGCAGCACCACTAGAGATTACAATGAGCAGTTCTTC. Encoded protein: CASSTTRDYNEQFF.

The gene calls are TRBV20-1 and TRBJ2-7; TRBD1 is a possible D gene (6 bases). The CDR3 runs to 13 residues. Trimming left V 5 bases short and J 7 bases short, with 18 bases between. The germline gives CDR1 DFQATT, CDR2 SNEGSKA (reference sequence). The CDR3 protein is CSALPGTWGEQYF. CDR3 bases: TGCAGTGCTTTACCCGGGACATGGGGGGAGCAGTACTTC.

Of note for this clonotype: This sequence is one base from a far larger clone and is likely a read error. The chain joins TRBV6-2 or TRBV6-3 to TRBJ2-3; D remains unclear. V was clipped by 7 bases and J by 4 bases, with 15 bases between them. CDR1 is MNHEY and CDR2 is SVGEGT in the germline V gene. This CDR3 region has 14 residues. CDR3 DNA sequence: TGTGCCAGCAATGAAGCGTTGAGCCCAGATACGCAGTATTTT. It translates to CASNEALSPDTQYF.